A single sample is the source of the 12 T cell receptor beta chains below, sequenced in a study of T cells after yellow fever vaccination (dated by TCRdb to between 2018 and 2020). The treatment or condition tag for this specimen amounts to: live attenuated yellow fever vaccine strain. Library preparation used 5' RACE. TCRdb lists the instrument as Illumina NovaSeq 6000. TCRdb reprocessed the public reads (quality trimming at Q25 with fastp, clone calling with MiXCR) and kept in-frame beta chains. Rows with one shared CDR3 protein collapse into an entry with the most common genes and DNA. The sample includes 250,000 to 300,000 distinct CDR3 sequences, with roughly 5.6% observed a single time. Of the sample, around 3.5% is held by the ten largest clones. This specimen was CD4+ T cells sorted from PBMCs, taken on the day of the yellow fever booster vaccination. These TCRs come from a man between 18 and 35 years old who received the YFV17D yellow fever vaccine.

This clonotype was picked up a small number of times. CDR3: CATSGSGTLGNTQYF. CDR3 bases: TGTGCCACCAGTGGCTCCGGGACCCTCGGTAATACGCAGTATTTT. The genes are TRBV24-1 and TRBJ2-3; D might be TRBD1 or TRBD2, each matching 5 bases. V was clipped by 5 bases and J by 7 bases, with 18 bases between them. The length of the CDR3 is 15 residues. Germline assignment: CDR1 KGHDR and CDR2 SFDVKD.

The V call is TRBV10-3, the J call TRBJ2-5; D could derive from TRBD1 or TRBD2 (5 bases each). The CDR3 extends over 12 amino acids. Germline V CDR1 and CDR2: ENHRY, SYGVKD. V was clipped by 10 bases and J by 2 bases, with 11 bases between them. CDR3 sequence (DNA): TGTGCCACCGGGGCGCATCAAGAGACCCAGTACTTC. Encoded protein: CATGAHQETQYF.

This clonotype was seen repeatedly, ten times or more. As DNA, the CDR3 is TGCGCCAGCACCTCCTCCCCGGGACTAGCGGGGGGGCCCGGGGGGGACAATGAGCAGTTCTTC. This codes for CASTSSPGLAGGPGGDNEQFF. The V call is TRBV10-2, the J call TRBJ2-1; the match to TRBD2 covers 16 bases. Trimming at V came to 7 bases and at J to 5 bases, leaving 20 bases not matched to a gene. The germline gives CDR1 WSHSY, CDR2 SAAADI. The CDR3 covers 21 residues.

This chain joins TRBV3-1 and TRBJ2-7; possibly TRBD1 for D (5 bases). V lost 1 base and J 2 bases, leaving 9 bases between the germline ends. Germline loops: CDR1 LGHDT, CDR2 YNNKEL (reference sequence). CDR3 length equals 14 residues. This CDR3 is CASSQGARAYEQYF. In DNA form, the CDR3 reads TGTGCCAGCAGCCAAGGGGCCAGGGCCTACGAGCAGTACTTC.

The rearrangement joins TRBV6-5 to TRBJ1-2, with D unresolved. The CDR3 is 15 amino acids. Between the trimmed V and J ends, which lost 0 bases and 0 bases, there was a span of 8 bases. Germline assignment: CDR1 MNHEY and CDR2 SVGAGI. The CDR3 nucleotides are TGTGCCAGCAGTTACTCACTGCCGTCTAACTATGGCTACACCTTC. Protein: CASSYSLPSNYGYTF.

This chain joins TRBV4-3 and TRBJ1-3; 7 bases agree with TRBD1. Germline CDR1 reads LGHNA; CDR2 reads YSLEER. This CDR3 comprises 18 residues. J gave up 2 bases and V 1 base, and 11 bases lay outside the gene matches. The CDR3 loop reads CASSQGRTLTGTGNTIYF. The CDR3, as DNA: TGCGCCAGCAGCCAAGGCAGAACCCTGACAGGGACTGGAAACACCATATATTTT.

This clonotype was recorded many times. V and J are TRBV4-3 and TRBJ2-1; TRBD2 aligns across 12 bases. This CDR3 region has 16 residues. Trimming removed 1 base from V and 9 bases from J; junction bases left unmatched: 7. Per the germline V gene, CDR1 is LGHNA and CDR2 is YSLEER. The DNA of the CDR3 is TGCGCCAGCAGCCAAGGGCTAGCGGGGGGGTCCACTGAGCAGTTCTTC. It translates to CASSQGLAGGSTEQFF.

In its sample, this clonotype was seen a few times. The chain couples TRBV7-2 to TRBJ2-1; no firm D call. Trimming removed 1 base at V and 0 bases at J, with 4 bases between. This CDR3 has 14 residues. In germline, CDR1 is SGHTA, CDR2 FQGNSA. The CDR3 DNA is TGTGCCAGCAGCTTAGTGCCCTCCTACAATGAGCAGTTCTTC. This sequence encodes CASSLVPSYNEQFF.

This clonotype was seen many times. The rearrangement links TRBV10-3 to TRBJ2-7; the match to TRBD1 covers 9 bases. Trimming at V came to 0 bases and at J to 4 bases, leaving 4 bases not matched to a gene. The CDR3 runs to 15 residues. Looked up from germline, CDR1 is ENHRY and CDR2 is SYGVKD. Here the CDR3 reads CAISESGTGPYEQYF. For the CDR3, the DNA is TGTGCCATCAGTGAGTCAGGGACAGGGCCATACGAGCAGTACTTC.

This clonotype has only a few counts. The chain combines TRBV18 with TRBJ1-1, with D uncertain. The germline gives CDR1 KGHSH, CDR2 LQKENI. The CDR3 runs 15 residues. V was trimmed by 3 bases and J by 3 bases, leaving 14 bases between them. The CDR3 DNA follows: TGTGCCAGCTCACCTGGGGTCCTTTCTTACACTGAAGCTTTCTTT. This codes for CASSPGVLSYTEAFF.

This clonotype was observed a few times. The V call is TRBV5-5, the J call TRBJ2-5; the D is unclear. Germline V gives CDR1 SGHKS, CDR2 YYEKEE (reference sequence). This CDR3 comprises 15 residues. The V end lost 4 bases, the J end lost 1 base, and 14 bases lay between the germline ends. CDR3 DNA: TGTGCCAGCAGCATCGACGCTAGGAGCCAAGAGACCCAGTACTTC. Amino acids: CASSIDARSQETQYF.

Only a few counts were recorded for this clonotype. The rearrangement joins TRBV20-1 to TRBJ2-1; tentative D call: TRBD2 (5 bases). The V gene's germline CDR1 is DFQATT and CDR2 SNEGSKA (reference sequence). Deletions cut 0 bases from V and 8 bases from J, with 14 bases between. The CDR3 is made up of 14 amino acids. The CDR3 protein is CSARDARGADEQFF. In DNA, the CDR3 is TGCAGTGCTAGAGATGCCCGGGGAGCCGATGAGCAGTTCTTC.